The 8 T cell receptor beta chains below were found in one sample sequenced in a study of shared clonotypes between healthy human individuals. Assay used: immunoSEQ multiplex PCR; TCRdb lists only in-frame clones, some missing. The profile shows about 120,000 clones, around 68% of them singletons. Sequences were obtained from memory CD8+ T cells sorted from blood. Subset defined: CD45RO+ cells pooled with CCR7-negative TemRA cells. The receptors were sampled from a woman aged 25 to 39 in good health.

There are a few counts of this clone. CDR3 residues: CASSFGAGGHTGELFF. The CDR3 DNA reads as TGTGCCAGCAGTTTCGGAGCGGGAGGGCATACCGGGGAGCTGTTTTTT. This chain links TRBV28 with TRBJ2-2, with 10 bases matching TRBD2. J was trimmed by 5 bases and V by 3 bases; bases with no gene match: 6. This CDR3 has 16 residues. Germline V gene sequence: CDR1 MDHEN, CDR2 SYDVKM. The full variable domain, rest sourced from reference TRBV28 and TRBJ2-2, is DVKVTQSSRYLVKRTGEKVFLECVQDMDHENMFWYRQDPGLGLRLIYFSYDVKMKEKGDIPEGYSVSREKKERFSLILESASTNQTSMYLCASSFGAGGHTGELFFGEGSRLTVL.

The chain links TRBV27 to TRBJ2-5; D possibly corresponds to TRBD1 (6 bases). This CDR3 comprises 14 residues. CDR1 MNHEY and CDR2 SMNVEV come from the germline V gene (reference sequence). V was cut by 4 bases and J by 4 bases, with 13 bases left in between. The CDR3 region is CASSSGQGPETQYF. As DNA, the CDR3 is TGTGCCAGCAGTTCGGGGCAGGGGCCAGAGACCCAGTACTTC.

This chain joins TRBV10-2 and TRBJ2-7; D not resolved. The germline V and J ends were trimmed by 5 bases and 0 bases, with 8 bases remaining between them. This CDR3 spans 13 amino acids. Germline CDR1 reads WSHSY; CDR2 reads SAAADI. DNA for the CDR3: TGCGCCAGCAGTAGGGCTAGCTCCTACGAGCAGTACTTC. Amino acids: CASSRASSYEQYF.

This rearrangement joins TRBV5-4 to TRBJ2-1, with D perhaps matching TRBD2 (6 bases). The CDR3 sequence is 17 residues long. The germline V and J ends were trimmed by 4 bases and 3 bases, with 20 bases remaining between them. In germline, CDR1 is SGHNT, CDR2 YYREEE (reference sequence). The CDR3 reads CASSPHRLELDYNEQFF. As DNA, the CDR3 is TGTGCCAGCAGCCCGCACCGACTAGAGTTAGACTACAATGAGCAGTTCTTC.

The chain uses TRBV6-1 and TRBJ1-4, with D unclear. Germline values: CDR1 MNHNS, CDR2 SASEGT. This CDR3 spans 15 amino acids. The germline V and J ends were trimmed by 2 bases and 0 bases, with 7 bases remaining between them. CDR3 DNA: TGTGCCAGCAGTGAACAGTTTGCAACTAATGAAAAACTGTTTTTT. Residues: CASSEQFATNEKLFF.

This clone was picked up one time. V gene TRBV2 combines with J gene TRBJ2-1, with D perhaps matching TRBD2 (6 bases). Deletions cut 5 bases from V and 7 bases from J, with 15 bases between. CDR3 length equals 14 residues. Germline V gives CDR1 SNHLY, CDR2 FYNNEI. The CDR3 region is CASSSGGMVNEQFF. The CDR3 DNA reads TGTGCCAGCAGTTCTGGGGGGATGGTGAATGAGCAGTTCTTC.

V is TRBV7-2 and J is TRBJ2-3; 7 nucleotides align to TRBD2. Unmatched junction bases numbered 10, after V lost 1 base and J lost 3 bases. In germline, CDR1 is SGHTA, CDR2 FQGNSA. This CDR3 is 17 amino acids long. CDR3 amino acids: CASSLDWRETWTDTQYF. The CDR3 DNA reads as TGTGCCAGCAGCTTAGATTGGCGGGAGACCTGGACAGATACGCAGTATTTT.

The CDR3 reads CASSLVGVGEQFF. The CDR3 region has the DNA TGTGCCAGCAGCTTAGTTGGTGTGGGGGAGCAGTTCTTC. The chain links TRBV7-2 to TRBJ2-1; D unresolved. The CDR3 consists of 13 residues. V was trimmed by 1 base and J by 10 bases, leaving 11 bases between them. From germline, CDR1 is SGHTA and CDR2 FQGNSA. The variable domain in full, completed from reference TRBV7-2 and TRBJ2-1, reads GAGVSQSPSNKVTEKGKDVELRCDPISGHTALYWYRQSLGQGLEFLIYFQGNSAPDKSGLPSDRFSAERTGGSVSTLTIQRTQQEDSAVYLCASSLVGVGEQFFGPGTRLTVL.